The next 22 T cell receptor beta chains were all read from a single sample in a study of blood T cell repertoires in COVID-19. The table came from immunoSEQ multiplex PCR; TCRdb's copy has only in-frame clones and leaves some out. The table lists over 120,000 clones, around nine tenths of them singletons, with about 9.4% in the top ten. The specimen was peripheral blood. Receptors originate from a woman in her forties or fifties with active or convalescent COVID-19.

The CDR3 bases are TGTGCCAGCAGTCGGGACAGGGGTTACGATGAGCAGTTCTTC. It codes for CASSRDRGYDEQFF. This chain uses TRBV27 with TRBJ2-1; 10 bases fit TRBD1. This CDR3 is built from 14 residues. After removal of 5 bases from V and 8 bases from J, the junction contained 6 bases not matched to a gene. Germline V gives CDR1 MNHEY, CDR2 SMNVEV (reference sequence).

V gene TRBV5-1 combines with J gene TRBJ1-4; 7 bases are a match to TRBD1. J was trimmed by 0 bases and V by 0 bases; bases with no gene match: 2. Germline V gene sequence: CDR1 SGHRS, CDR2 YFSETQ. The CDR3 is 16 residues long. The CDR3 DNA reads TGCGCCAGCAGCTTGGGTGGGACAGCAACTAATGAAAAACTGTTTTTT. Translated: CASSLGGTATNEKLFF. The whole variable domain, remainder taken from reference TRBV5-1 and TRBJ1-4, is KAGVTQTPRYLIKTRGQQVTLSCSPISGHRSVSWYQQTPGQGLQFLFEYFSETQRNKGNFPGRFSGRQFSNSRSEMNVSTLELGDSALYLCASSLGGTATNEKLFFGSGTQLSVL.

The V call is TRBV25-1, the J call TRBJ1-1; maybe TRBD1 (6 bases). This CDR3 comprises 15 residues. Trimming took 8 bases from V and 4 from J, leaving 20 bases between them. Looked up from germline, CDR1 is MGHDK and CDR2 is SYGVNS. This CDR3 is CASQPGHILRTEAFF. The CDR3 region has the DNA TGTGCCAGCCAACCGGGACATATCCTACGCACTGAAGCTTTCTTT.

The gene calls are TRBV7-2 and TRBJ2-5, with TRBD2 identical over 8 bases. The CDR3 spans 16 residues. CDR1 is SGHTA, CDR2 FQGNSA, per germline. V shed 0 bases, J shed 0 bases, and the junction held 3 bases outside the gene matches. The CDR3 region is CASSLAVAGYQETQYF. In DNA form, the CDR3 reads TGTGCCAGCAGCTTAGCGGTAGCGGGATACCAAGAGACCCAGTACTTC.

The chain is built from TRBV28 and TRBJ2-3; 9 positions agree with TRBD2. V shed 2 bases, J shed 3 bases, and the junction held 3 bases outside the gene matches. The CDR3 spans 15 residues. Germline CDR1 and CDR2: MDHEN and SYDVKM. CDR3 loop: CASSLRTSVTDTQYF. In nucleotides, the CDR3 is TGTGCCAGCAGTTTACGGACTAGCGTTACAGATACGCAGTATTTT.

The rearrangement joins TRBV27 to TRBJ1-1; 11 bases match TRBD1. Germline V CDR1 and CDR2: MNHEY, SMNVEV (reference sequence). There are 15 residues in the CDR3. J lost 4 bases, V lost 0 bases, and 1 base had no gene match. The CDR3 here is CASSLSGTGGTEAFF. The CDR3 region has the DNA TGTGCCAGCAGTTTATCGGGGACAGGGGGCACTGAAGCTTTCTTT.

In DNA form, the CDR3 reads TGCGCCAGCAGCAATACCGGGACTAGCGGAAACAATGAGCAGTTCTTC. Translating it yields CASSNTGTSGNNEQFF. The rearrangement links TRBV4-3 to TRBJ2-1, with 11 positions matching TRBD2. The germline gives CDR1 LGHNA, CDR2 YSLEER. Germline trimming cut 5 bases from V and 5 bases from J; bases unmatched to any gene: 8. The CDR3 totals 16 residues.

This clone was seen a handful of times. The chain uses TRBV4-3 and TRBJ1-2, with D possibly matching TRBD1 (6 bases). The germline V gene has CDR1 LGHNA and CDR2 YSLEER. Trimming removed 0 bases at V and 2 bases at J, with 16 bases between. The CDR3 covers 17 residues. As DNA, the CDR3 is TGCGCCAGCAGCCAAGATTATTGGGCAGGGGAGAACTATGGCTACACCTTC. Translated, it gives CASSQDYWAGENYGYTF.

The chain couples TRBV30 to TRBJ1-2; D unresolved. This CDR3 is 12 amino acids long. The germline gives CDR1 GTSNPN, CDR2 SVGIG (reference sequence). Trimming removed 0 bases from V and 5 bases from J, with 7 bases in between. This CDR3 reads CAWSVNYYGYTF. In DNA, the CDR3 is TGTGCCTGGAGTGTAAATTATTATGGCTACACCTTC.

This chain joins TRBV7-3 and TRBJ2-1; tentatively, D is TRBD1 (6 bases). Germline-derived CDR1 and CDR2 are SGHTA and FQGTGA. There are 17 residues in the CDR3. Trimming took off 4 bases at V and 0 bases at J, with 16 bases between the two ends. This chain's CDR3 is CASSSSLRGGSYNEQFF. The CDR3 DNA reads as TGTGCCAGCAGCTCGAGCCTCCGAGGGGGCTCCTACAATGAGCAGTTCTTC.

This clone was recorded only once. This rearrangement joins TRBV2 to TRBJ2-2, with 7 bases lining up with TRBD1. Looked up from germline, CDR1 is SNHLY and CDR2 is FYNNEI. With V trimmed by 4 bases and J by 0 bases, 5 bases remained unmatched. The CDR3 loop spans 16 amino acids. The CDR3 DNA sequence: TGTGCCAGCAGTGTACTCGGGACAGCGAACACCGGGGAGCTGTTTTTT. This sequence encodes CASSVLGTANTGELFF. Drawing the rest from reference TRBV2 and TRBJ2-2, the complete variable domain is EPEVTQTPSHQVTQMGQEVILRCVPISNHLYFYWYRQILGQKVEFLVSFYNNEISEKSEIFDDQFSVERPDGSNFTLKIRSTKLEDSAMYFCASSVLGTANTGELFFGEGSRLTVL.

This clone appeared a few times. This sequence joins TRBV19 and TRBJ2-3; the match to TRBD1 covers 7 bases. This CDR3 has 15 residues. The V segment lost 6 bases and the J segment 0 bases; nucleotides outside the gene matches: 6. CDR1 and CDR2 from the germline V gene are LNHDA and SQIVND (reference sequence). Here the CDR3 reads CASRGGQISTDTQYF. Here the CDR3 DNA reads TGTGCCAGTAGAGGGGGACAGATAAGCACAGATACGCAGTATTTT.

The V and J genes are TRBV4-2 and TRBJ2-7, with a possible D match to TRBD1 (6 bases). V gave up 1 base and J gave up 1 base, with 8 bases separating them. The germline CDR1 and CDR2 sequences are LGHNA and YNFKEQ. This CDR3 has 14 amino acids. The CDR3: CASSQGDKSYEQYF. CDR3 DNA: TGTGCCAGCAGCCAAGGGGACAAGTCCTACGAGCAGTACTTC.

V usage is TRBV7-9 and J usage is TRBJ1-4; perhaps TRBD1 as D (6 bases). Germline CDR1 SEHNR, CDR2 FQNEAQ (reference sequence). This CDR3 region has 17 residues. V was pared by 2 bases and J by 0 bases, with 13 bases between. CDR3 sequence reads: CASSLMATGPTNEKLFF. The CDR3 region has the DNA TGTGCCAGCAGCTTAATGGCCACAGGGCCAACTAATGAAAAACTGTTTTTT.

CDR3 in amino acids: CASSNSYRDPNTGELFF. CDR3 nucleotides: TGTGCCAGCAGCAACTCATACAGGGACCCGAACACCGGGGAGCTGTTTTTT. The chain has TRBV21-1 and TRBJ2-2; the listed D gene, TRBD1, was not tested against the DNA. TRBV21-1 is an annotated pseudogene. The CDR3 length is 17 residues.

This rearrangement joins TRBV9 to TRBJ2-5; 9 bases fit TRBD2. This CDR3 spans 14 amino acids. Looked up from germline, CDR1 is SGDLS and CDR2 is YYNGEE. Unmatched junction bases numbered 3, after V lost 1 base and J lost 5 bases. CDR3 loop: CASSVTLAGETQYF. DNA of the CDR3: TGTGCCAGCAGCGTAACCCTAGCGGGGGAGACCCAGTACTTC. The variable domain in full, with the rest retrieved from reference TRBV9 and TRBJ2-5, is DSGVTQTPKHLITATGQRVTLRCSPRSGDLSVYWYQQSLDQGLQFLIQYYNGEERAKGNILERFSAQQFPDLHSELNLSSLELGDSALYFCASSVTLAGETQYFGPGTRLLVL.

The CDR3 nucleotides are TGTGCCTGGAGAGGGACAGGGTGGGTCTATGGCTACACCTTC. Protein sequence: CAWRGTGWVYGYTF. The rearrangement joins TRBV30 to TRBJ1-2; 9 nucleotides match TRBD1. Germline trimming cut 3 bases from V and 4 bases from J; bases unmatched to any gene: 6. Germline V gene lookup returns CDR1 GTSNPN and CDR2 SVGIG (reference sequence). The CDR3 runs to 14 residues. The variable domain in full, completed from reference TRBV30 and TRBJ1-2, reads SQTIHQWPATLVQPVGSPLSLECTVEGTSNPNLYWYRQAAGRGLQLLFYSVGIGQISSEVPQNLSASRPQDRQFILSSKKLLLSDSGFYLCAWRGTGWVYGYTFGSGTRLTVV.

As DNA, the CDR3 is TGTGCCAGCAGCCCCTCTATTCGGGGCAGGGGGTATGGCTACACCTTC. Translating it yields CASSPSIRGRGYGYTF. The rearrangement links TRBV3-1 (or the pseudogene TRBV3-2) to TRBJ1-2; 7 bases line up with TRBD1. V shed 4 bases and J 5 bases; nucleotides not matched to a gene: 13. Germline loops: CDR1 LGHDT, CDR2 YNNKEL (reference sequence). This CDR3 contains 16 residues.

In its sample, this clone was seen once. The chain joins TRBV10-3 to TRBJ2-6, with TRBD2 matching 7 bases. Germline lookup yields CDR1 ENHRY and CDR2 SYGVKD. This CDR3 contains 16 residues. V was clipped by 2 bases and J by 3 bases; unmatched bases: 4. This CDR3 is CAISERSGVGANVLTF. The DNA of the CDR3 is TGTGCCATCAGTGAGCGGAGCGGGGTTGGGGCCAACGTCCTGACTTTC.

The chain employs TRBV12-5 and TRBJ2-1, with a weak D call TRBD1 (6 bases). CDR3 size: 15 residues. V lost 6 bases, J lost 6 bases, and 18 bases lay in between. The germline gives CDR1 LGHNT, CDR2 FRNRAP. CDR3: CASGPLPQGLNEQFF. DNA of the CDR3: TGTGCTAGTGGCCCCCTCCCTCAGGGGCTCAATGAGCAGTTCTTC.

The V call is TRBV30, the J call TRBJ1-2; a weak D match, TRBD1 (6 bases). Germline lookup yields CDR1 GTSNPN and CDR2 SVGIG (reference sequence). This CDR3 is built from 14 residues. The V and J ends lost 2 bases and 2 bases respectively, with 12 bases between them. CDR3 bases: TGTGCCTGGAGTACGTCAGGGGCCAACTATGGCTACACCTTC. As protein: CAWSTSGANYGYTF. The full variable domain, completed using reference TRBV30 and TRBJ1-2, is SQTIHQWPATLVQPVGSPLSLECTVEGTSNPNLYWYRQAAGRGLQLLFYSVGIGQISSEVPQNLSASRPQDRQFILSSKKLLLSDSGFYLCAWSTSGANYGYTFGSGTRLTVV.

V is TRBV11-2 and J is TRBJ1-4; D is uncertain. Germline CDR1 SGHAT, CDR2 FQNNGV. The CDR3 has 15 amino acids. Trimming cost V 5 bases and J 3 bases, with 13 bases left between them. CDR3: CASSTRPGSNEKLFF. The CDR3 DNA follows: TGTGCCAGCAGCACACGCCCGGGGTCTAATGAAAAACTGTTTTTT.